Sequencing of this TCR beta chain was carried out in a study of OX40 agonist ivuxolimab in advanced cancers. Germline V gene lookup returns CDR1 SGHTA and CDR2 FQGNSA. This CDR3 has 12 residues. V shed 8 bases and J shed 6 bases, with 13 bases lying between them. Sequencing was performed with immunoSEQ multiplex PCR; in TCRdb, only in-frame clones are kept and a portion is missing. The profile shows some 60,000 clones, roughly 86% of them singletons. The origin of this receptor is an adult with an advanced solid tumor such as melanoma, head and neck, liver or kidney cancer. The sequencing here drew on CD4+ or CD8+ T cells sorted from blood, taken in a trial of the OX40 agonist ivuxolimab. J is TRBJ1-1 and V is TRBV7-2; a possible D gene is TRBD1 (5 bases). The CDR3 DNA is TGTGCCAGCGGGGGACGGGGGGCTGAAGCTTTCTTT. Amino acids: CASGGRGAEAFF.